These 30 T cell receptor beta chains originate from one sample sequenced in a study of TIL therapy for anti-PD-1-resistant metastatic lung cancer. Time point defined: pre-treatment sample, taken before nivolumab and TIL therapy. The libraries were made with immunoSEQ v3. Libraries were prepared by immunoSEQ multiplex PCR; TCRdb keeps only in-frame clonotypes and omits some of them. Of fewer than 20,000 clones in the sample, approximately 74% were seen once. Source: blood, taken at baseline. The receptor set was obtained from a person aged 25-85 years with non-small cell lung cancer.

The chain links TRBV30 to TRBJ1-2, with a weak D call TRBD1 (5 bases). This CDR3 has 12 residues. In germline, CDR1 is GTSNPN, CDR2 SVGIG (reference sequence). Trimming took off 3 bases at V and 2 bases at J, with 7 bases between the two ends. The CDR3: CAWSRGNYGYTF. CDR3 DNA sequence: TGTGCCTGGAGCCGGGGCAACTATGGCTACACCTTC. Supplemented by reference TRBV30 and TRBJ1-2, the full variable domain reads SQTIHQWPATLVQPVGSPLSLECTVEGTSNPNLYWYRQAAGRGLQLLFYSVGIGQISSEVPQNLSASRPQDRQFILSSKKLLLSDSGFYLCAWSRGNYGYTFGSGTRLTVV.

The chain has TRBV7-3 and TRBJ2-2, with D possibly being TRBD1 (6 bases). The V gene lost 2 bases and the J gene lost 7 bases, with 11 bases spanning the gap. The germline V gene encodes CDR1 SGHTA and CDR2 FQGTGA. The CDR3 covers 14 residues. Here the CDR3 reads CASSLGGANGELFF. The CDR3 nucleotides read TGTGCCAGCAGCTTAGGGGGCGCAAACGGGGAGCTGTTTTTT.

CDR3 sequence reads: CATSRVGTPGGYTF. CDR3 coding DNA: TGTGCCACCAGCAGAGTGGGAACTCCGGGCGGCTACACCTTC. The rearrangement uses TRBV15 and TRBJ1-2, with D unclear. This CDR3 contains 14 residues. Germline V CDR1 and CDR2: LNHNV, YYDKDF (reference sequence). The V gene lost 1 base and the J gene lost 8 bases, with 14 bases spanning the gap. Complete variable domain (other parts from reference TRBV15 and TRBJ1-2): DAMVIQNPRYQVTQFGKPVTLSCSQTLNHNVMYWYQQKSSQAPKLLFHYYDKDFNNEADTPDNFQSRRPNTSFCFLDIRSPGLGDTAMYLCATSRVGTPGGYTFGSGTRLTVV.

This chain links TRBV7-9 with TRBJ2-7; maybe TRBD2 (6 bases). This CDR3 comprises 14 residues. Per germline, CDR1 SEHNR and CDR2 FQNEAQ (reference sequence). Deletions cut 1 base from V and 2 bases from J, with 9 bases between. Here the CDR3 reads CASSLGSGPYEQYF. In DNA, the CDR3 is TGTGCCAGCAGCTTAGGTAGCGGCCCCTACGAGCAGTACTTC.

The V call is TRBV29-1, the J call TRBJ1-1, with D perhaps TRBD1 (5 bases). V was pared by 8 bases and J by 4 bases, with 14 bases between. Germline-derived CDR1 and CDR2 are SQVTM and ANQGSEA. The CDR3 is 12 residues long. CDR3 sequence reads: CSSWGMGTEAFF. In nucleotides, the CDR3 is TGCAGCTCTTGGGGGATGGGCACTGAAGCTTTCTTT.

This sequence joins TRBV10-2 and TRBJ2-7, with 14 bases matching TRBD2. The CDR3 totals 15 residues. Germline CDR1 and CDR2: WSHSY and SAAADI. With 7 bases clipped from V and 3 bases from J, the junction kept 5 bases outside the gene matches. This CDR3 is CASTPGTSGSYEQYF. The DNA for the CDR3 is TGCGCCAGCACCCCAGGGACTAGCGGGAGCTACGAGCAGTACTTC.

This clone was seen a few times. The V call is TRBV10-3, the J call TRBJ2-7, with D maybe TRBD2 (5 bases). The CDR3 has 11 amino acids. The V end lost 7 bases, the J end lost 9 bases, and 13 bases lay between the germline ends. Per germline, CDR1 ENHRY and CDR2 SYGVKD. The CDR3 DNA is TGTGCCATCAACCCGGCGGGCGTGCAGTACTTC. Protein sequence: CAINPAGVQYF.

V gene TRBV5-5 combines with J gene TRBJ1-5; D is possibly TRBD1 (5 bases). V gave up 0 bases and J gave up 4 bases, with 11 bases separating them. The CDR3 is 15 amino acids. Looked up from germline, CDR1 is SGHKS and CDR2 is YYEKEE (reference sequence). CDR3 nucleotides: TGTGCCAGCAGCTTGGAACCGGGGGTGAATCAGCCCCAGCATTTT. It translates to CASSLEPGVNQPQHF.

The gene calls are TRBV10-3 and TRBJ2-7; TRBD1 aligns across 9 bases. CDR1 and CDR2 (germline): ENHRY, SYGVKD. V lost 4 bases to trimming and J lost 4 bases; unmatched junction nucleotides: 2. The CDR3 is 13 residues long. CDR3 sequence: CAISAGQGYEQYF. CDR3 in DNA: TGTGCCATCAGTGCGGGACAGGGTTACGAGCAGTACTTC.

This chain connects TRBV7-2 to TRBJ1-6, with a tentative D call TRBD1 (6 bases). The CDR3 has 14 residues. Trimming removed 5 bases at V and 8 bases at J, with 13 bases between. Germline V gene sequence: CDR1 SGHTA, CDR2 FQGNSA. The CDR3 bases are TGTGCCAGCAGCCCCCCTGGGGGCTATTCACCCCTCCACTTT. It codes for CASSPPGGYSPLHF.

This clone has just one count. V and J are TRBV10-1 and TRBJ2-2; no clear D gene. This CDR3 is 13 amino acids long. Trimming cost V 6 bases and J 7 bases, with 12 bases left between them. From germline, CDR1 is WNHNN and CDR2 SYGVQD (reference sequence). The CDR3 spells CASSARSNGELFF. The CDR3 DNA reads TGCGCCAGCAGCGCTCGGTCAAACGGGGAGCTGTTTTTT.

This clone was counted a few times. This chain joins TRBV4-3 and TRBJ2-3; TRBD2 matches 10 bases. CDR3 length: 16 residues. Germline V CDR1 and CDR2: LGHNA, YSLEER. The V segment lost 0 bases and the J segment 5 bases; nucleotides outside the gene matches: 5. CDR3 amino acids: CASSQEERGGVDTQYF. The DNA for the CDR3 is TGCGCCAGCAGCCAAGAAGAGCGGGGGGGCGTAGATACGCAGTATTTT.

The chain couples TRBV5-4 to TRBJ1-1, with unresolved D. V was clipped by 6 bases and J by 1 base, with 10 bases between them. The CDR3 loop spans 13 amino acids. Germline assignment: CDR1 SGHNT and CDR2 YYREEE (reference sequence). The CDR3 reads CASTTTANTEAFF. CDR3 coding DNA: TGTGCCAGCACCACCACAGCGAACACTGAAGCTTTCTTT.

The V call is TRBV7-2, the J call TRBJ1-2, with 8 bases aligning to TRBD1. CDR3 size: 16 residues. The V and J ends lost 3 bases and 7 bases, in that order; junction bases with no gene match: 13. CDR1 is SGHTA, CDR2 FQGNSA, per germline. The CDR3 protein is CASSFIGQGRGGGYTF. The CDR3 DNA is TGTGCCAGCAGCTTTATTGGACAGGGCCGGGGGGGTGGCTACACCTTC.

This chain links TRBV2 with TRBJ2-3; 14 bases are shared with TRBD2. CDR1 is SNHLY and CDR2 is FYNNEI in the germline V gene. Unmatched junction bases numbered 1, after V lost 4 bases and J lost 4 bases. The CDR3 is 15 residues long. CDR3 DNA: TGTGCCAGCAGTGGGGGACTAGCGGGGGCAGATACGCAGTATTTT. Protein sequence: CASSGGLAGADTQYF.

The chain recombines TRBV4-1 with TRBJ1-1; D is perhaps TRBD1 (5 bases). The CDR3 contains 16 residues. Per germline, CDR1 MGHRA and CDR2 YSYEKL. The V and J ends lost 0 bases and 1 base respectively, with 12 bases between them. CDR3 region: CASSQDLGVGNTEAFF. The CDR3 DNA follows: TGCGCCAGCAGCCAAGATTTAGGGGTGGGGAACACTGAAGCTTTCTTT.

This clone showed up just a few times. V is TRBV4-1 and J is TRBJ2-1; D could derive from TRBD1 or TRBD2 (5 bases each). V lost 3 bases and J lost 0, with 15 bases in between. The germline gives CDR1 MGHRA, CDR2 YSYEKL. The CDR3 is 17 residues long. CDR3 nucleotides: TGCGCCAGCAGCCACTCCGGGACGCCCAGCTCCTACAATGAGCAGTTCTTC. Its protein is CASSHSGTPSSYNEQFF.

Worth noting for this clone: One end of the junction does not line up with germline, which may come from a read error. The chain carries TRBV4-1 and TRBJ1-2, with D possibly being TRBD1 (6 bases). CDR1 is MGHRA and CDR2 is YSYEKL in the germline V gene. CDR3 size: 14 residues. CDR3 region: CASSQDALRGSYAF. The CDR3 nucleotides are TGCGCCAGCAGCCAAGATGCGCTCAGGGGAAGCTACGCCTTC.

The chain links TRBV7-9 to TRBJ2-5; D not resolved. V was trimmed by 2 bases and J by 5 bases, leaving 9 bases between them. This CDR3 has 13 residues. In germline, CDR1 is SEHNR, CDR2 FQNEAQ (reference sequence). This CDR3 reads CASSLSIVETQYF. As DNA, the CDR3 is TGTGCCAGCAGCTTATCAATCGTGGAGACCCAGTACTTC.

The chain couples TRBV2 to TRBJ2-1; weak D call: TRBD2 (5 bases). The CDR3 consists of 11 residues. Trimming removed 6 bases at V and 9 bases at J, with 9 bases between. Per the germline V gene, CDR1 is SNHLY and CDR2 is FYNNEI. CDR3 DNA: TGTGCCAGCAGGGACTCTAGTGAGCAGTTCTTC. Its protein is CASRDSSEQFF.

The chain couples TRBV30 to TRBJ2-7; TRBD1 agrees at 8 bases. After removal of 5 bases from V and 3 bases from J, the junction contained 6 bases not matched to a gene. Germline V gene data show CDR1 as GTSNPN and CDR2 as SVGIG (reference sequence). The CDR3 consists of 13 residues. The DNA of the CDR3 is TGTGCCTGGGGGAGGACAGGGCTCTACGAGCAGTACTTC. Residues: CAWGRTGLYEQYF.

This clone has more than one count but fewer than ten. The rearrangement joins TRBV9 to TRBJ1-2; 8 nucleotides line up with TRBD1. The CDR3 consists of 18 residues. Per germline, CDR1 SGDLS and CDR2 YYNGEE. J lost 0 bases, V lost 0 bases, and 10 bases had no gene match. The CDR3 loop reads CASSVDRGQGRANYGYTF. CDR3 nucleotides: TGTGCCAGCAGCGTAGATCGAGGACAGGGCCGAGCTAACTATGGCTACACCTTC.

This clone was seen only once. The chain carries TRBV5-4 and TRBJ1-1, with D perhaps matching TRBD1 (6 bases). The germline V and J ends were trimmed by 1 base and 8 bases, with 12 bases remaining between them. The germline V gene has CDR1 SGHNT and CDR2 YYREEE (reference sequence). This CDR3 region has 13 residues. This CDR3 is CASSLLQRGEAFF. CDR3 coding DNA: TGTGCCAGCAGCTTGCTACAAAGGGGGGAAGCTTTCTTT.

V is TRBV6-6 and J is TRBJ1-2; tentative D call: TRBD1 (6 bases). Looked up from germline, CDR1 is MNHNY and CDR2 is SVGAGI (reference sequence). The CDR3 extends over 15 amino acids. The germline V and J ends were trimmed by 0 bases and 4 bases, with 12 bases remaining between them. CDR3 bases: TGTGCCAGCAGTTACTCGGCCCAGGACAGCTATGGCTACACCTTC. This encodes CASSYSAQDSYGYTF.

This clone was counted once. The chain recombines TRBV10-3 with TRBJ2-3, with D perhaps matching TRBD1 or TRBD2 (5 bases each). The CDR3 contains 15 residues. Trimming left V 0 bases short and J 5 bases short, with 12 bases between. Germline CDR1 and CDR2: ENHRY and SYGVKD. The CDR3 loop reads CAISESRVRGDTQYF. In DNA, the CDR3 is TGTGCCATCAGTGAGTCGAGGGTAAGGGGAGATACGCAGTATTTT.

The chain recombines TRBV7-2 with TRBJ2-3; D may be TRBD2 (5 bases). This CDR3 spans 13 amino acids. V lost 7 bases and J 9 bases, leaving 17 bases between the germline ends. CDR1 SGHTA and CDR2 FQGNSA come from the germline V gene. The CDR3 DNA reads TGTGCCAGCATGACTATCGCTGGGGTAACGCAGTATTTT. Its protein is CASMTIAGVTQYF.

This clone showed up just a few times. The same CDR3 is also encoded by other DNA sequences in this sample. The V call is TRBV7-9, the J call TRBJ2-7; 11 nucleotides agree with TRBD1. CDR3 length: 15 residues. After removal of 5 bases from V and 2 bases from J, the junction contained 5 bases not matched to a gene. Germline values: CDR1 SEHNR, CDR2 FQNEAQ (reference sequence). The CDR3 spells CASSRGQGGTYEQYF. CDR3 in DNA: TGTGCCAGCAGCCGGGGACAGGGGGGGACCTACGAGCAGTACTTC.

The J gene is TRBJ2-1, the V gene TRBV4-1; possibly TRBD1 for D (5 bases). CDR1 is MGHRA and CDR2 is YSYEKL in the germline V gene. The CDR3 covers 15 residues. The V gene lost 1 base and the J gene lost 5 bases, with 12 bases spanning the gap. CDR3 amino acids: CASSQVRDLDNEQFF. The DNA for the CDR3 is TGCGCCAGCAGCCAAGTCAGGGATCTTGACAATGAGCAGTTCTTC.

The J gene is TRBJ1-2, the V gene TRBV15; D gene unclear. V was pared by 0 bases and J by 5 bases, with 10 bases between. The CDR3 extends over 14 amino acids. Germline lookup yields CDR1 LNHNV and CDR2 YYDKDF (reference sequence). This chain's CDR3 is CATSRDRMTYGYTF. The CDR3 DNA follows: TGTGCCACCAGCAGAGACAGGATGACGTATGGCTACACCTTC.

This clone occurred once. V usage is TRBV18 and J usage is TRBJ2-1; D not resolved. V lost 2 bases to trimming and J lost 5 bases, with 4 bases between them. The CDR3 is 12 residues long. Germline V CDR1 and CDR2: KGHSH, LQKENI. The CDR3 coding sequence is TGTGCCAGCTCACCAAAGGACAATGAGCAGTTCTTC. Translation: CASSPKDNEQFF.